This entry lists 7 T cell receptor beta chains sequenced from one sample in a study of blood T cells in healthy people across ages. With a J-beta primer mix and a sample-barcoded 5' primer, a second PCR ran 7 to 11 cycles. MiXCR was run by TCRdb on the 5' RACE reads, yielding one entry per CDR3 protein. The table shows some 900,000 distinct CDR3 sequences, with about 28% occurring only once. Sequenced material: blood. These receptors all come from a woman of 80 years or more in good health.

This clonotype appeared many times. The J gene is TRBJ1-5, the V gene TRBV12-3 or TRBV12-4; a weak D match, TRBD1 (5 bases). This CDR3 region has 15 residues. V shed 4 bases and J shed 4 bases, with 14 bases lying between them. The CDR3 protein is CASSWDGRGNQPQHF. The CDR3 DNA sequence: TGTGCCAGCAGTTGGGACGGGAGAGGTAATCAGCCCCAGCATTTT.

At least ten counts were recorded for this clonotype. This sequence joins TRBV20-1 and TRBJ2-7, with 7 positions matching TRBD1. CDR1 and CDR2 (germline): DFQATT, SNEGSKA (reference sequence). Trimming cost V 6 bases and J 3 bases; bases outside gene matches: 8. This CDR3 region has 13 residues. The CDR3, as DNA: TGCAGTGCCATACAGGGGCTGGGCTACGAGCAGTACTTC. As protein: CSAIQGLGYEQYF.

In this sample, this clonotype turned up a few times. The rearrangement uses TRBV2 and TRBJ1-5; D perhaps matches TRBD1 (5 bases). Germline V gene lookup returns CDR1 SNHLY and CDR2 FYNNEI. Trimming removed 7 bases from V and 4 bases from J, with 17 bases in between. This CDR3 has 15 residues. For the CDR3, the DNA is TGTGCCAGCACTTGGGGACTGCAAGGAAATCAGCCCCAGCATTTT. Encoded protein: CASTWGLQGNQPQHF.

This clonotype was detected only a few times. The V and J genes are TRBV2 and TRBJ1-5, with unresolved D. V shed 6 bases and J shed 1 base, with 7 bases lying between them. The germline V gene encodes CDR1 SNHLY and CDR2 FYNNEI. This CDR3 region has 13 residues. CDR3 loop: CASSTISNQPQHF. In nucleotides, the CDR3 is TGTGCCAGCAGCACGATCAGCAATCAGCCCCAGCATTTT.

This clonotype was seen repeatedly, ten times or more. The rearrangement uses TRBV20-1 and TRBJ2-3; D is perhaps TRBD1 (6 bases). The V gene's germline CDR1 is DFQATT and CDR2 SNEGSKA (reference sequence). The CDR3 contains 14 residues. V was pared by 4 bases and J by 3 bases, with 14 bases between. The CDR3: CSATYQGFTDTQYF. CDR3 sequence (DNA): TGCAGTGCTACCTATCAGGGGTTTACAGATACGCAGTATTTT.

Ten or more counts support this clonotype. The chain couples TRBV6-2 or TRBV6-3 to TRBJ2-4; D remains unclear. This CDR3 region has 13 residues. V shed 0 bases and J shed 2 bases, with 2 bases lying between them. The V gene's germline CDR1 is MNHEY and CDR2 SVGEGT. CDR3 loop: CASSYSPKNIQYF. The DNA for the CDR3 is TGTGCCAGCAGTTACTCCCCCAAAAACATTCAGTACTTC.

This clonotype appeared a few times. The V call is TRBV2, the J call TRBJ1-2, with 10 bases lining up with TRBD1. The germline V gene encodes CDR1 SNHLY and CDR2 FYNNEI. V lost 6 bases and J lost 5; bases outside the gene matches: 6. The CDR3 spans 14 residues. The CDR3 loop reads CASSRQGAWYGYTF. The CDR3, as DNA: TGTGCCAGCAGCCGACAGGGGGCTTGGTATGGCTACACCTTC.